The sequence of this T cell receptor (beta chain) was determined in a study of beta chain features in type 1 diabetes. This clone was detected many times. Sequencing targeted expressed TCRB transcripts, as all isolated RNA had been reverse transcribed. Sequencing used immunoSEQ multiplex PCR; TCRdb keeps in-frame clones, though not all of them. The sample holds fewer than 400,000 clones, 7% to 9% seen once. Sample: central memory CD4+ T cells from blood. The clonotype originates from a woman between 18 and 30 years old in good health.

As DNA, the CDR3 is TGTGCCAGCAGCCCCCGGTGGGGTACGCAGTATTTT. Protein product: CASSPRWGTQYF. The V call is TRBV7-9, the J call TRBJ2-3; D remains ambiguous. The germline gives CDR1 SEHNR, CDR2 FQNEAQ (reference sequence). The CDR3 is made up of 12 amino acids. Trimming stripped 5 bases from V and 8 bases from J, with 11 bases between.